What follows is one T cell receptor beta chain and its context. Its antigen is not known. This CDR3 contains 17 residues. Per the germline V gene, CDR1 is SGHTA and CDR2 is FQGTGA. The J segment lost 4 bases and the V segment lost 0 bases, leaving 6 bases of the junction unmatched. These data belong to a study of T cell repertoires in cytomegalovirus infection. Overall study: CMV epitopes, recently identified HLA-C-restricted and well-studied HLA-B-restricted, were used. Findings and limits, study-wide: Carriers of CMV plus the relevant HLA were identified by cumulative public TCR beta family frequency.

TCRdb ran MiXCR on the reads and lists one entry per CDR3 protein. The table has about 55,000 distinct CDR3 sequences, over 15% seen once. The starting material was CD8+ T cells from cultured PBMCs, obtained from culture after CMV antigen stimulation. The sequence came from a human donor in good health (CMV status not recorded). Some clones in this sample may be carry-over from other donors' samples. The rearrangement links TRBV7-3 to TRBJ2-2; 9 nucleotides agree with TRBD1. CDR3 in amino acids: CASSLTPGTGRTGELFF. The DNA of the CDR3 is TGTGCCAGCAGCTTAACGCCCGGGACAGGGCGCACCGGGGAGCTGTTTTTT. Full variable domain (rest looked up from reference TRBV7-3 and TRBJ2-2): GAGVSQTPSNKVTEKGKYVELRCDPISGHTALYWYRQSLGQGPEFLIYFQGTGAADDSGLPNDRFFAVRPEGSVSTLKIQRTERGDSAVYLCASSLTPGTGRTGELFFGEGSRLTVL.